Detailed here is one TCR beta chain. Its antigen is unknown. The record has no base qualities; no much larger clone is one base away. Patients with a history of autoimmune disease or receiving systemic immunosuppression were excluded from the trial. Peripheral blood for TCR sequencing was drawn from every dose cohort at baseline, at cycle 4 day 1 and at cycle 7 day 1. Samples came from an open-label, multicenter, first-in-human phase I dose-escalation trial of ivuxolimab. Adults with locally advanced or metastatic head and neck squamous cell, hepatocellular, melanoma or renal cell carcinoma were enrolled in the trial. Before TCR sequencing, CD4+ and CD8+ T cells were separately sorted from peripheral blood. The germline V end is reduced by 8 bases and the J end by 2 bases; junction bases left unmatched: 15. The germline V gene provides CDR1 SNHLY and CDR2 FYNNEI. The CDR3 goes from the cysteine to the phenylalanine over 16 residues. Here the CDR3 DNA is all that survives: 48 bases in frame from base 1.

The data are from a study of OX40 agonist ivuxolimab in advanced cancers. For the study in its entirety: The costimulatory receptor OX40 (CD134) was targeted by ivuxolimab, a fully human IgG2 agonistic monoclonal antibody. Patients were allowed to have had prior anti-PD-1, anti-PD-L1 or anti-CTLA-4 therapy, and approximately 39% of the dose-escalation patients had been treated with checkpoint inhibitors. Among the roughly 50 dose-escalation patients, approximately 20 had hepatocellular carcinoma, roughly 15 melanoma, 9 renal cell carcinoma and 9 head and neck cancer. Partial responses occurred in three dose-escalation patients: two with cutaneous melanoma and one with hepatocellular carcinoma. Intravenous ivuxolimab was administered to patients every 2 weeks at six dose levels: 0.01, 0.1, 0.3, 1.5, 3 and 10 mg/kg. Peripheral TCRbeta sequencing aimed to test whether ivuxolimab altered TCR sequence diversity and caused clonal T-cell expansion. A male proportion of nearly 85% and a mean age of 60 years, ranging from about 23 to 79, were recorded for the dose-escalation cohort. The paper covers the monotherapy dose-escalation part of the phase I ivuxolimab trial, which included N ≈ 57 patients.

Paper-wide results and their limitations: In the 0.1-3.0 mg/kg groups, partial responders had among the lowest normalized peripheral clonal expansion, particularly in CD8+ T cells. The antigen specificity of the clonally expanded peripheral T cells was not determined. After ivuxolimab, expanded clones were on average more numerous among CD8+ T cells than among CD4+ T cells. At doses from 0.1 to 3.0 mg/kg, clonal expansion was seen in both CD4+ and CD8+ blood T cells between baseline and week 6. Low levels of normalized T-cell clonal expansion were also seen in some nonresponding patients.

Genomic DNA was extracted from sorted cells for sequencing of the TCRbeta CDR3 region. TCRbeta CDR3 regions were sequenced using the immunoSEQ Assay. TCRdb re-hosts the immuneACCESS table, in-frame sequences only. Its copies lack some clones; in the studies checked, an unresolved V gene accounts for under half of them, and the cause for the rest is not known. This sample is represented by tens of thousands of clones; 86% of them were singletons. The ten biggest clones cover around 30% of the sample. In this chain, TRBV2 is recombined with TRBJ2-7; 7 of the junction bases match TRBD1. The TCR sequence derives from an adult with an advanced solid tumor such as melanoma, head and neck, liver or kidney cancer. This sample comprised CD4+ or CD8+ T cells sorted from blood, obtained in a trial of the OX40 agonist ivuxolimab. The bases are TGTGCCAGCGCGCGGCCTCGACAGGGTGGGACCTACGAGCAGTACTTC. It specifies CASARPRQGGTYEQYF.